One and the same sample provided the 21 T cell receptor beta chains below, sequenced in a study of metastatic and nonmetastatic thyroid tumors. TCRdb re-called clones from the PCR reads using MiXCR. The sample contains tens of thousands of clones, about 17% of which appear only once. Patients were all untreated before their thyroid surgery. The source material was blood. Source of these receptors: a female donor with papillary thyroid cancer or a benign thyroid nodule (not recorded which). Some clones in this sample may be carry-over from other donors' samples.

A note on this clone: The CDR3 carries no conserved terminal phenylalanine or tryptophan, so it likely arises from a read error. The chain links TRBV28 to TRBJ1-2, with no clear D. V lost 7 bases to trimming and J lost 0 bases, with 18 bases between them. The germline gives CDR1 MDHEN, CDR2 SYDVKM. The CDR3 length is 16 residues. DNA of the CDR3: TGTGCCAGCACTAATTTTGAGGGCTTAGCTAACTATGGCTACACCATC. Translated, it gives CASTNFEGLANYGYTI.

This clone was counted at least ten times. The gene calls are TRBV6-1 and TRBJ1-1; 7 bases are shared with TRBD1. The germline gives CDR1 MNHNS, CDR2 SASEGT. This CDR3 contains 12 residues. Trimming cost V 6 bases and J 8 bases; bases outside gene matches: 6. The CDR3 is CASRSTGREAFF. The CDR3 DNA reads TGTGCCAGCAGATCGACAGGGCGGGAAGCTTTCTTT.

This clone was seen ten or more times. The chain recombines TRBV20-1 with TRBJ2-1, with D unresolved. Germline CDR1 and CDR2: DFQATT and SNEGSKA (reference sequence). Trimming shortened V by 1 base and J by 4 bases, and 17 bases separated the two germline ends. This CDR3 contains 16 residues. Here the CDR3 DNA reads TGCAGTGCTAGAGGGACCAACAATTGGGCGTACAATGAGCAGTTCTTC. It encodes CSARGTNNWAYNEQFF.

In the case of this clone: A junction end diverges from the germline sequence, so it may reflect a read error. The chain couples TRBV6-5 to TRBJ2-5; the D is unclear. Germline CDR1 and CDR2: MNHEY and SVGAGI. This CDR3 comprises 16 residues. The CDR3 DNA reads as TGCGCCAGCAGTTACCCGAGCAGCAGCATCCAAGAGACCCAGTACTTC. Translating gives CASSYPSSSIQETQYF.

This clone was recorded many times. The chain combines TRBV9 with TRBJ2-3; D is uncertain. Trimming removed 0 bases at V and 2 bases at J, with 10 bases between. CDR1 is SGDLS and CDR2 is YYNGEE in the germline V gene. The CDR3 runs 15 residues. The DNA for the CDR3 is TGTGCCAGCAGCGTAGCCCCCCTTGTCACAGATACGCAGTATTTT. Translation gives CASSVAPLVTDTQYF.

In this sample, this clone turned up many times. Other DNA sequences in the sample encode the same CDR3. The CDR3 sequence: CASSKRPGTSGSYNEQFF. As DNA, the CDR3 is TGTGCCAGCAGCAAACGCCCTGGGACTAGCGGGTCCTACAATGAGCAGTTCTTC. The chain carries TRBV9 and TRBJ2-1; 12 bases are shared with TRBD2. Germline CDR1 SGDLS, CDR2 YYNGEE. V gave up 4 bases and J gave up 1 base; unmatched junction bases: 9. CDR3 length equals 18 residues.

This clone was seen repeatedly, ten times or more. The chain links TRBV12-3 or TRBV12-4 to TRBJ2-3, with D perhaps matching TRBD1 or TRBD2 (5 bases each). This CDR3 spans 14 amino acids. The germline V and J ends were trimmed by 5 bases and 13 bases, with 22 bases remaining between them. CDR3: CASSRDGREGREYF. As DNA, the CDR3 is TGTGCCAGCAGTCGGGACGGAAGGGAAGGTAGGGAGTATTTT.

This clone was detected many times. The chain is built from TRBV20-1 and TRBJ2-1; perhaps TRBD2 as D (6 bases). The CDR3 is made up of 15 amino acids. Germline assignment: CDR1 DFQATT and CDR2 SNEGSKA (reference sequence). Trimming took off 3 bases at V and 7 bases at J, with 19 bases between the two ends. CDR3 bases: TGCAGTGCTAGTGATCATCGGGACTCTATTAATGAGCAGTTCTTC. Its translation: CSASDHRDSINEQFF.

This clone has only a few counts. The chain recombines TRBV24-1 with TRBJ2-5, with unresolved D. Germline CDR1 reads KGHDR; CDR2 reads SFDVKD. The CDR3 is 13 residues long. V lost 2 bases and J 5 bases, leaving 8 bases between the germline ends. The CDR3 region has the DNA TGTGCCACCAGTGATTATGGATGGGAGACCCAGTACTTC. Translation: CATSDYGWETQYF.

This clone was picked up many times. The CDR3, as DNA: TGCGCCAGCAGCCAAGAGGCTAGTGGGTACTATGAGCAGTTCTTC. Protein sequence: CASSQEASGYYEQFF. This rearrangement joins TRBV4-3 to TRBJ2-1; D is unclear. Germline values: CDR1 LGHNA, CDR2 YSLEER. This CDR3 contains 15 residues. Trimming pared 0 bases from V and 8 bases from J, leaving 14 bases between.

This clone has at least ten counts. This rearrangement joins TRBV4-1 to TRBJ1-5, with no clear D. V was shortened by 3 bases and J by 4 bases, with 7 bases between the two germline ends. CDR3 length equals 13 residues. Germline V CDR1 and CDR2: MGHRA, YSYEKL. CDR3 residues: CASSHSINQPQHF. The CDR3 region has the DNA TGCGCCAGCAGCCACAGTATAAATCAGCCCCAGCATTTT.

This clone was seen at least ten times. The chain is built from TRBV11-2 and TRBJ2-5; D gene uncertain. Looked up from germline, CDR1 is SGHAT and CDR2 is FQNNGV. V was clipped by 0 bases and J by 5 bases, with 10 bases between them. The CDR3 spans 14 residues. The CDR3 bases are TGTGCCAGCAGCTTAGATCCCCAGAGGGAGACCCAGTACTTC. Protein product: CASSLDPQRETQYF.

This clone was detected ten times or more. The chain employs TRBV20-1 and TRBJ2-4; 12 bases fit TRBD2. Germline CDR1 reads DFQATT; CDR2 reads SNEGSKA (reference sequence). J lost 0 bases, V lost 2 bases, and 5 bases had no gene match. CDR3 size: 17 residues. The CDR3 sequence: CSARLAGGRGAKNIQYF. In DNA, the CDR3 is TGCAGTGCTAGACTAGCGGGGGGGAGAGGAGCCAAAAACATTCAGTACTTC.

This clone was picked up many times. The chain uses TRBV13 and TRBJ2-1, with a weak D call TRBD2 (6 bases). The CDR3 loop spans 14 amino acids. The V and J ends lost 5 bases and 1 base respectively, with 9 bases between them. CDR1 is PRHDT, CDR2 FYEKMQ, per germline (reference sequence). The CDR3 DNA reads as TGTGCCAGCAGCCCCGGGGGTTCCTACAATGAGCAGTTCTTC. This translates into CASSPGGSYNEQFF.

This clone was detected ten times or more. The chain joins TRBV6-2 or TRBV6-3 to TRBJ1-5; D remains ambiguous. Germline CDR1 and CDR2: MNHEY and SVGEGT. V lost 0 bases and J lost 5, with 5 bases in between. The CDR3 is 13 amino acids. As DNA, the CDR3 is TGTGCCAGCAGTTACTCTTCCGATCAGCCCCAGCATTTT. Translated: CASSYSSDQPQHF.

This clone is labeled as medium-sized. The CDR3 region has the DNA TGTGCCAGCAGTTACGGGGCGGGGGCGCAAGGGGGTGGCTACACCTTC. Its protein is CASSYGAGAQGGGYTF. V usage is TRBV6-5 and J usage is TRBJ1-2, with D possibly matching TRBD1 (6 bases). Trimming shortened V by 2 bases and J by 7 bases, and 20 bases separated the two germline ends. Germline CDR1 and CDR2: MNHEY and SVGAGI. The CDR3 is made up of 16 amino acids.

This clone was detected ten times or more. J is TRBJ2-1 and V is TRBV4-3; D may correspond to TRBD1 or TRBD2 (7 bases each). The CDR3 has 16 residues. The ends were cut back, 4 bases at V and 1 base at J, with 14 bases in the middle. Germline CDR1 reads LGHNA; CDR2 reads YSLEER. Written as DNA, the CDR3 is TGCGCCAGCAGCCTCGCCCAGGGGGGGTCCTACAATGAGCAGTTCTTC. The encoded protein is CASSLAQGGSYNEQFF.

This clone appeared many times. The V call is TRBV4-1, the J call TRBJ1-2, with D tentatively TRBD1 (5 bases). CDR3 length: 14 residues. The germline CDR1 and CDR2 sequences are MGHRA and YSYEKL. The V end was cut by 0 bases, the J end by 4 bases, with 9 bases between. This CDR3 reads CASSQDGGIYGYTF. The CDR3 DNA sequence: TGCGCCAGCAGCCAAGATGGGGGGATCTATGGCTACACCTTC.

The rearrangement links TRBV6-1 to TRBJ1-6, with D perhaps TRBD1 (6 bases). The germline gives CDR1 MNHNS, CDR2 SASEGT. V lost 5 bases and J lost 8, with 13 bases in between. The length of the CDR3 is 14 residues. This chain's CDR3 is CASSSQGGDSPLHF. The CDR3 nucleotides read TGTGCCAGCAGTTCACAGGGAGGGGATTCACCCCTCCACTTT.

The gene calls are TRBV7-3 and TRBJ1-2; 7 positions match TRBD1. The J segment lost 7 bases and the V segment lost 0 bases, leaving 8 bases of the junction unmatched. Germline V lookup: CDR1 SGHTA, CDR2 FQGTGA. This CDR3 comprises 15 residues. CDR3 DNA: TGTGCCAGCAGCTTAACAGGGGGCACCGATTTTGGCTACACCTTC. Its translation is CASSLTGGTDFGYTF.

This clone was picked up a small number of times. The chain uses TRBV29-1 and TRBJ2-5; D is ambiguous. This CDR3 is 14 amino acids long. Trimming took off 0 bases at V and 2 bases at J, with 10 bases between the two ends. Germline CDR1 reads SQVTM; CDR2 reads ANQGSEA. The CDR3 region is CSVEDLTEQETQYF. DNA for the CDR3: TGCAGCGTTGAAGACCTCACGGAACAAGAGACCCAGTACTTC.